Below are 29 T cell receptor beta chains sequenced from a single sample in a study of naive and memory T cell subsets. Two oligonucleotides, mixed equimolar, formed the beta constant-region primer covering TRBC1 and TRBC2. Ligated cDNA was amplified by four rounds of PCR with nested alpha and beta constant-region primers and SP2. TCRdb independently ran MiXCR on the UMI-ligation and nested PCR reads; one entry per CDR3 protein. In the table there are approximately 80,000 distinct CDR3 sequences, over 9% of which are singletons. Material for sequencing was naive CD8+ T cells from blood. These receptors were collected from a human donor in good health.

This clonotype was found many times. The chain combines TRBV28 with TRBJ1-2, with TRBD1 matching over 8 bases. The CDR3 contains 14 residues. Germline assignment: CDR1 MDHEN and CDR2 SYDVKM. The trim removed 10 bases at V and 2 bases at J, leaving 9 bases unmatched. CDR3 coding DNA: TGTGCCATACTCCCGCGGACAGGGAACTATGGCTACACCTTC. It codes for CAILPRTGNYGYTF.

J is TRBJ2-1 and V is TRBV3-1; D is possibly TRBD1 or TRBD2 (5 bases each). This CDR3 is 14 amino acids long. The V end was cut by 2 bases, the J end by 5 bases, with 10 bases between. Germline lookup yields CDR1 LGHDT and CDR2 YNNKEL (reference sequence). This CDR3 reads CASSQTRGDNEQFF. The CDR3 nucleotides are TGTGCCAGCAGCCAAACTAGGGGAGACAATGAGCAGTTCTTC.

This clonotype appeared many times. For the CDR3, the DNA is TGTGCCAGCAGCTTAGGGAAAACTGAAGCTTTCTTT. Translating it yields CASSLGKTEAFF. The chain recombines TRBV7-2 with TRBJ1-1; D not resolved. Germline-derived CDR1 and CDR2 are SGHTA and FQGNSA. Trimming stripped 1 base from V and 5 bases from J, with 5 bases between. CDR3 length: 12 amino acids.

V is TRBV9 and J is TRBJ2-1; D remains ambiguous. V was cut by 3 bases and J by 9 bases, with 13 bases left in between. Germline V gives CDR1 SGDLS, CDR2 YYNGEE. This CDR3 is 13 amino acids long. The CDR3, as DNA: TGTGCCAGCAGCGGTTTAGGTCTGACTGAGCAGTTCTTC. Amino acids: CASSGLGLTEQFF.

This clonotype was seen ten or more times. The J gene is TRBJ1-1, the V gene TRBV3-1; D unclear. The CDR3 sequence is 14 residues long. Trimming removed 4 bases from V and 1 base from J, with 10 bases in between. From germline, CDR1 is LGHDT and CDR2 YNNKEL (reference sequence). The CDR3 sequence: CASSPPQTNTEAFF. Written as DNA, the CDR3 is TGTGCCAGCAGCCCCCCACAGACGAACACTGAAGCTTTCTTT.

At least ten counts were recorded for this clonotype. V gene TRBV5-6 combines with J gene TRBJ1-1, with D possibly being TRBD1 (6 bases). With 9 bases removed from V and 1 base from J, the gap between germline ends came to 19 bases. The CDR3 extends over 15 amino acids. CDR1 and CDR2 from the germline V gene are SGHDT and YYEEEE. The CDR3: CATTFQGGGNTEAFF. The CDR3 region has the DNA TGTGCCACCACCTTCCAGGGAGGGGGGAACACTGAAGCTTTCTTT.

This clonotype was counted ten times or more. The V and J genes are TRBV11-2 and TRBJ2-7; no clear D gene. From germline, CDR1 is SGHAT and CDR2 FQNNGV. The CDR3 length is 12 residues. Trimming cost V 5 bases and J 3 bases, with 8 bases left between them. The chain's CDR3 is CASSKTGYEQYF. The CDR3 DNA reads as TGTGCCAGCAGCAAGACCGGCTACGAGCAGTACTTC. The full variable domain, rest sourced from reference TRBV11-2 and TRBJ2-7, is EAGVAQSPRYKIIEKRQSVAFWCNPISGHATLYWYQQILGQGPKLLIQFQNNGVVDDSQLPKDRFSAERLKGVDSTLKIQPAKLEDSAVYLCASSKTGYEQYFGPGTRLTVT.

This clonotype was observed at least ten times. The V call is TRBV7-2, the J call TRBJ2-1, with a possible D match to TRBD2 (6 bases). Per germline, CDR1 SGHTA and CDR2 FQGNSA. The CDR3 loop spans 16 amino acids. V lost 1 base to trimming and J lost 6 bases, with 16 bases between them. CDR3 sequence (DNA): TGTGCCAGCAGCTTAGGGACTAATCCCTTTTTCAATGAGCAGTTCTTC. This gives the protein CASSLGTNPFFNEQFF.

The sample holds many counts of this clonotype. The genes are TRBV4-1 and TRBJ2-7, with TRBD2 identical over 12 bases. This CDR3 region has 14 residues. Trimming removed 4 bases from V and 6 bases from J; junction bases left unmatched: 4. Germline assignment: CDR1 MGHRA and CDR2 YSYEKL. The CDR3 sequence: CASSRGLAGSEQYF. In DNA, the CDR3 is TGCGCCAGCAGCCGAGGACTAGCGGGATCCGAGCAGTACTTC.

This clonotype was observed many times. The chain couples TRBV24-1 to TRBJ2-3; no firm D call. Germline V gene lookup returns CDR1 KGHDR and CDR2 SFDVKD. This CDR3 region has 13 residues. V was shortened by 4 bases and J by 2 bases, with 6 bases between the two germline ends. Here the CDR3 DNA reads TGTGCCACCAGTGAATCTTTCACAGATACGCAGTATTTT. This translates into CATSESFTDTQYF.

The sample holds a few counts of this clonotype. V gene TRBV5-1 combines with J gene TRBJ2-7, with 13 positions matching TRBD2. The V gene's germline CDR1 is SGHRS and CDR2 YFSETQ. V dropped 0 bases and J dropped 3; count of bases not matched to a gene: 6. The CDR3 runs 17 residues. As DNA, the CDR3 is TGCGCCAGCAGCTTGGCCGCGGGACTAGCGGGGTTCTACGAGCAGTACTTC. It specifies CASSLAAGLAGFYEQYF.

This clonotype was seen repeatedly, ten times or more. The chain's CDR3 is CASSSETWQFF. Here the CDR3 DNA reads TGTGCCAGCTCTAGCGAAACGTGGCAGTTCTTC. The J gene is TRBJ2-1, the V gene TRBV27; tentatively, D is TRBD2 (6 bases). This CDR3 spans 11 amino acids. Per germline, CDR1 MNHEY and CDR2 SMNVEV (reference sequence). Trimming left V 8 bases short and J 12 bases short, with 14 bases between.

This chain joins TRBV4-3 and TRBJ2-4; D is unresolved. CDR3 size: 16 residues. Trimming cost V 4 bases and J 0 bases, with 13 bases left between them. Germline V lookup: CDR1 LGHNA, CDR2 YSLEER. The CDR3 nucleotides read TGCGCCAGCAGCCCTGGCGGCGGCCTAGCCAAAAACATTCAGTACTTC. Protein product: CASSPGGGLAKNIQYF.

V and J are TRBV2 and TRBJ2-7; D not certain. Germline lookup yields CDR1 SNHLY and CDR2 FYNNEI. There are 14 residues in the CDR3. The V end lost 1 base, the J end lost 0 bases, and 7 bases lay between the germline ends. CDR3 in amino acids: CASSEVSGSYEQYF. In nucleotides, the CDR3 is TGTGCCAGCAGTGAAGTCTCGGGCTCCTACGAGCAGTACTTC.

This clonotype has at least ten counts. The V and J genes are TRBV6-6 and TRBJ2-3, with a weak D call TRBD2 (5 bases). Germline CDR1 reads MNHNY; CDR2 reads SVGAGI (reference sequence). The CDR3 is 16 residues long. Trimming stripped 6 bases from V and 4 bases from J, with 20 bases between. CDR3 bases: TGTGCCAGCAGCTTTCTGGCCCCGGAGGACCCAGATACGCAGTATTTT. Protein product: CASSFLAPEDPDTQYF.

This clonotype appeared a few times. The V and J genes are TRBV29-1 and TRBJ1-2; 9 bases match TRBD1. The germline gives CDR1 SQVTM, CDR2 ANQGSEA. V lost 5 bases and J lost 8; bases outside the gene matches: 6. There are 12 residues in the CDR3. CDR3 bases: TGCAGCGTTTGGACAGGGGCTTTCGGCTACACCTTC. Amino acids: CSVWTGAFGYTF.

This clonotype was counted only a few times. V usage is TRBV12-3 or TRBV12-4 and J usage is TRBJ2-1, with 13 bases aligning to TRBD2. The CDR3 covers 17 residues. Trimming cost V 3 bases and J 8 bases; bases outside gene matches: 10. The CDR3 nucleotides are TGTGCCAGCAGTTTCACTAGCGGGAGGGCCGCTCTCCATGAGCAGTTCTTC. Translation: CASSFTSGRAALHEQFF.

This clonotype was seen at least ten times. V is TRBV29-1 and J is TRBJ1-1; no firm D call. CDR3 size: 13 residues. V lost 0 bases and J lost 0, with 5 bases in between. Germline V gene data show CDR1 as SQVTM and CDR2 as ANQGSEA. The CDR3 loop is CSVEDTMNTEAFF. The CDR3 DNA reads TGCAGCGTTGAAGATACTATGAACACTGAAGCTTTCTTT.

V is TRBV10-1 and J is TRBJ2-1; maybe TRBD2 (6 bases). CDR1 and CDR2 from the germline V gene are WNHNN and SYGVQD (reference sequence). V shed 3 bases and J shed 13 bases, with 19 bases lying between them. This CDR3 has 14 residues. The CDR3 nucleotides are TGCGCCAGCAGTGATCGTAGCAGGACCGGGAGTCAGTTCTTC. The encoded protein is CASSDRSRTGSQFF.

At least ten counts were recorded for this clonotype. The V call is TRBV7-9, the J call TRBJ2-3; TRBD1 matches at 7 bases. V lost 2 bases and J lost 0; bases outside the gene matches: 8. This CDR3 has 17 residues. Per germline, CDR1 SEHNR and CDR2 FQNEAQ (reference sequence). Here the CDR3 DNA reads TGTGCCAGCAGCTTACTGGGACAGCCAGCAAGCACAGATACGCAGTATTTT. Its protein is CASSLLGQPASTDTQYF.

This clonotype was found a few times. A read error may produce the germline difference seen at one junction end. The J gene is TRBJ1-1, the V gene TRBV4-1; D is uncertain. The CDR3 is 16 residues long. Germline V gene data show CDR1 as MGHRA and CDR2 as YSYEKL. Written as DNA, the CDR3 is TGCGCCAGCAGACAAGAAAGCTATCGGGGGAACACTGAAGCTTTCTTT. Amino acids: CASRQESYRGNTEAFF.

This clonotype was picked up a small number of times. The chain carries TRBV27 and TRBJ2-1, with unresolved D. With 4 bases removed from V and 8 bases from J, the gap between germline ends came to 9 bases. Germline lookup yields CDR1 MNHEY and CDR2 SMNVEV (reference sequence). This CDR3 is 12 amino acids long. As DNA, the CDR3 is TGTGCCAGCAGTTCCGACTTTGATGAGCAGTTCTTC. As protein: CASSSDFDEQFF.

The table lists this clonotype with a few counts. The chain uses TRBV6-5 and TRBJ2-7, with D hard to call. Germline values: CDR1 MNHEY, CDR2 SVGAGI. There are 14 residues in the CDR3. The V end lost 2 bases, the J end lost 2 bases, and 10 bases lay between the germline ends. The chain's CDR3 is CASSYRAGAYEQYF. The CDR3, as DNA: TGTGCCAGCAGTTACCGGGCAGGAGCCTACGAGCAGTACTTC.

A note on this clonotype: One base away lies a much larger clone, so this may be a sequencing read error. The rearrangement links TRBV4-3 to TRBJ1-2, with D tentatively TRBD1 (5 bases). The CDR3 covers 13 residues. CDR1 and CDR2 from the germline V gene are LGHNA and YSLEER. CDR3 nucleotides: TGCGCCAGCAGCCAAACAGGCAGCTATGGCTACAACTTC. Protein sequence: CASSQTGSYGYNF.

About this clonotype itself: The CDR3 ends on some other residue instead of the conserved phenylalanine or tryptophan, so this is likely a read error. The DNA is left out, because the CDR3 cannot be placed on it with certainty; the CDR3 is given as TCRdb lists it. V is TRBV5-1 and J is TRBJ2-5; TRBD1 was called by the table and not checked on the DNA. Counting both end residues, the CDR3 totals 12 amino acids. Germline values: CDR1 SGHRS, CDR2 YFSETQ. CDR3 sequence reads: CASSLEWDRGVS.

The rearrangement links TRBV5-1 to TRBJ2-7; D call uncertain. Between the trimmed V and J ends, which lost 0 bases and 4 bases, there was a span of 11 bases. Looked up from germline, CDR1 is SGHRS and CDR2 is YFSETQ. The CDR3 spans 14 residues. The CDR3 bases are TGCGCCAGCAGCTTGGTAAGCAACGGGTACGAGCAGTACTTC. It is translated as CASSLVSNGYEQYF.

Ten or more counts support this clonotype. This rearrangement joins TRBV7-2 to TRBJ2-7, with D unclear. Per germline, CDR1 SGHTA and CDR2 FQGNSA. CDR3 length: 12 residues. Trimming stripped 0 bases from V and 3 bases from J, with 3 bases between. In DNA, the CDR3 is TGTGCCAGCAGCTTAGCCGTCTACGAGCAGTACTTC. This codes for CASSLAVYEQYF.

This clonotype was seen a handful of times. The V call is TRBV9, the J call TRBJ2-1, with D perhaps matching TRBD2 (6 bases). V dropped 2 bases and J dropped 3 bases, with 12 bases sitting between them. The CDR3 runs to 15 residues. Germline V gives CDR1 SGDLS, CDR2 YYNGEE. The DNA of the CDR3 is TGTGCCAGCAGCGTTTCGGGACTTCTCTACAATGAGCAGTTCTTC. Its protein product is CASSVSGLLYNEQFF.

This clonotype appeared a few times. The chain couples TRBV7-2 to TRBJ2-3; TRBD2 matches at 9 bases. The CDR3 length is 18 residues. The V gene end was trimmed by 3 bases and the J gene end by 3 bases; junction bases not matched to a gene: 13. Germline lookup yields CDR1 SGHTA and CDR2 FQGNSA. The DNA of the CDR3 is TGTGCCAGCAGCTTCCCGACTCTAGCGGGAATTATGACAGATACGCAGTATTTT. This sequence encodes CASSFPTLAGIMTDTQYF.